A selection of T cell receptor beta chains follows, all from one sample in a study of T cell changes during pregnancy in multiple sclerosis. This table comes from immunoSEQ multiplex PCR, and its TCRdb copy is limited to in-frame clones, with some not included. The profile shows some 49,000 clones, over 90% of them singletons. Sequencing used CD8+ T cells from peripheral blood mononuclear cells, obtained in the first trimester of pregnancy. The receptor set was obtained from a female donor with multiple sclerosis, enrolled in a pregnancy study. Each CDR3 is given with its conserved first and last residue. D genes are given only for firm matches. Only part of the rows carry a size: once, few, many, or a class if the clone is expanded.

d_call j_call v_call clone_size cdr3_aa cdr3_nt
NA TRBJ1-6 TRBV1 NA CTSSQVAHFPWSYNSPLHF TGCACCAGCAGCCAAGTGGCACATTTTCCTTGGTCCTATAATTCACCCCTCCACTTT
TRBD1 TRBJ2-3 TRBV7-6 NA CASSHTNRGGTDTQYF TGTGCCAGCAGCCATACCAACAGGGGAGGCACAGATACGCAGTATTTT
TRBD1 TRBJ2-5 TRBV11-2 NA CASSRDRETQYF TGTGCCAGCAGCAGGGACAGAGAGACCCAGTACTTC
NA TRBJ1-1 TRBV4-3 NA CASSQDRLVAEAFF TGCGCCAGCAGCCAAGATAGATTGGTAGCTGAAGCTTTCTTT
NA TRBJ1-4 TRBV4-2 once CASSQGEDEDEKLFF TGTGCCAGCAGCCAAGGTGAAGATGAGGATGAAAAACTGTTTTTT
NA TRBJ1-2 TRBV20-1 once CSAYGGADYTF TGCAGTGCTTACGGTGGGGCGGACTACACCTTC
TRBD2 TRBJ2-5 TRBV30 once CAWSVLAGETQYF TGTGCCTGGAGTGTGTTAGCGGGAGAGACCCAGTACTTC
TRBD2 TRBJ2-7 TRBV15 NA CATSKDTSGAYEQYF TGTGCCACCAGCAAGGATACTAGCGGGGCCTACGAGCAGTACTTC
TRBD1 TRBJ1-1 TRBV7-2 NA CASYARQGAENTEAFF TGTGCCAGCTATGCCCGACAGGGGGCTGAGAACACTGAAGCTTTCTTT
NA TRBJ2-1 TRBV27 NA CASTKSYPEGSSYNEQFF TGTGCCAGCACCAAAAGTTATCCGGAGGGGAGCTCCTACAATGAGCAGTTCTTC
TRBD1 TRBJ2-3 TRBV7-9 NA CASSLGTGGLTDTQYF TGTGCCAGCAGCTTAGGAACAGGGGGGTTGACAGATACGCAGTATTTT
NA TRBJ2-6 TRBV4-2 NA CASSQEASSSGANVLTF TGTGCCAGCAGCCAAGAGGCTAGCAGCTCTGGGGCCAACGTCCTGACTTTC
NA TRBJ1-2 TRBV29-1 NA CSVIETAYDYGYTF TGCAGCGTTATTGAGACTGCCTACGACTATGGCTACACCTTC
TRBD1 TRBJ1-2 TRBV6-5 NA CASSYSRDRFYGYTF TGTGCCAGCAGTTACTCGAGGGACAGATTCTATGGCTACACCTTC
NA TRBJ1-2 TRBV27 NA CASSPGLLDYGYTF TGTGCCAGCAGTCCGGGACTCCTCGACTATGGCTACACCTTC
NA TRBJ2-1 TRBV7-9 NA CASSYIQGNNEQFF TGTGCCAGCAGTTACATCCAGGGAAACAATGAGCAGTTCTTC
NA TRBJ2-7 TRBV28 NA CASSFAIYRVDTYEQYF TGTGCCAGCAGTTTCGCCATCTACAGGGTTGATACCTACGAGCAGTACTTC
TRBD2 TRBJ2-3 TRBV25-1 NA CASSASGSLDTQYF TGTGCCAGCAGTGCCAGCGGGAGCTTAGATACGCAGTATTTT
NA TRBJ2-3 TRBV7-3 once CASSYTGASTDTQYF TGTGCCAGCAGCTACACGGGAGCTAGCACAGATACGCAGTATTTT
TRBD1 TRBJ2-1 TRBV4-3 NA CASSQDLDRGPYNEQFF TGCGCCAGCAGCCAAGATCTCGACAGGGGGCCTTACAATGAGCAGTTCTTC
NA TRBJ1-5 TRBV27 NA CASSLGGIGNQPQHF TGTGCCAGCAGTTTAGGGGGGATCGGCAATCAGCCCCAGCATTTT
NA TRBJ1-5 TRBV6-6 NA CASSSDSVQPQHF TGTGCCAGCAGTTCCGACAGTGTTCAGCCCCAGCATTTT
TRBD2 TRBJ2-3 TRBV4-1 once CASSRGTSGGGTDTQYF TGCGCCAGCAGCCGCGGGACTAGCGGGGGGGGCACAGATACGCAGTATTTT
NA TRBJ2-1 TRBV7-8 NA CATGAGNEQFF TGTGCCACAGGGGCTGGGAATGAGCAGTTCTTC
NA TRBJ2-1 TRBV5-1 NA CASSPAGSYNEQFF TGCGCCAGCAGCCCAGCGGGTTCCTACAATGAGCAGTTCTTC
NA TRBJ2-7 TRBV15 once CATSDWRGEQYF TGTGCCACCAGCGACTGGCGCGGCGAGCAGTACTTC
TRBD1 TRBJ1-2 TRBV27 NA CASSLSPGGIGIVGYTF TGTGCCAGCAGTTTATCCCCAGGGGGCATCGGTATAGTTGGCTACACCTTC
NA TRBJ2-6 TRBV5-4 NA CASSFAPGLGGANVLTF TGTGCCAGCAGCTTCGCCCCAGGGTTGGGAGGGGCCAACGTCCTGACTTTC